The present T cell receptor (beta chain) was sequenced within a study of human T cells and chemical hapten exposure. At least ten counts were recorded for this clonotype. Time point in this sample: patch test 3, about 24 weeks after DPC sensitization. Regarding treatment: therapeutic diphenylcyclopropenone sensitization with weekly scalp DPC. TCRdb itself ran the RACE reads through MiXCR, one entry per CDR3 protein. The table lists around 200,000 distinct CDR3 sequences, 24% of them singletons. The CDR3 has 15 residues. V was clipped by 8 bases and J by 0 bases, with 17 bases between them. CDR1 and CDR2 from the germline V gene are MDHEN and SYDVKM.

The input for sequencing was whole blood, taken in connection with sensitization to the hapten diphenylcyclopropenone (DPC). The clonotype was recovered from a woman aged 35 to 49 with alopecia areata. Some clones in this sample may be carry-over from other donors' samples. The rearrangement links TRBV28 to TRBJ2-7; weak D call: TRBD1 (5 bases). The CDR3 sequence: CASGPTGPSSYEQYF. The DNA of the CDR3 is TGTGCCAGCGGCCCCACAGGACCAAGCTCCTACGAGCAGTACTTC.